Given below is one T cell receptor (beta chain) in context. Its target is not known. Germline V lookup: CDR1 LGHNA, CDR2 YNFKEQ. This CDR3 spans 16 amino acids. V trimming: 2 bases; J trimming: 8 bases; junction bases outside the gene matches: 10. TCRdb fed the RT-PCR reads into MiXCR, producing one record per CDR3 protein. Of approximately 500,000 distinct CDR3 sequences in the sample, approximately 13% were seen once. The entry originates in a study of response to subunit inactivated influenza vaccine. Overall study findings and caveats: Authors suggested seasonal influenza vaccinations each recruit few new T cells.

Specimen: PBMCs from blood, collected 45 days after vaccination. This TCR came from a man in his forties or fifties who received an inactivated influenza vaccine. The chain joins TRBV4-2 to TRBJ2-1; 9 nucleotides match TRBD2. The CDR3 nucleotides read TGTGCCAGCAGCCAATTGGGCCTAGCGGGATTGGATGAGCAGTTCTTC. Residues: CASSQLGLAGLDEQFF.